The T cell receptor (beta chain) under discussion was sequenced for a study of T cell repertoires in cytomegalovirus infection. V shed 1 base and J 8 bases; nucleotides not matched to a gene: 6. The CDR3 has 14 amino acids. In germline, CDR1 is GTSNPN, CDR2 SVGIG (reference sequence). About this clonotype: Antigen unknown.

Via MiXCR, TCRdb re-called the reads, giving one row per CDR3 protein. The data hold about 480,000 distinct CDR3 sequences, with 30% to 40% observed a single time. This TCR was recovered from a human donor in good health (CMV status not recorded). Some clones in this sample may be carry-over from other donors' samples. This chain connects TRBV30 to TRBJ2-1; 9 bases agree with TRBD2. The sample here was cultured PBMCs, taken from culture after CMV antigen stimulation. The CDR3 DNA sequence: TGTGCCTGGAGTGCTTTAGCGGGAGTGCATGAGCAGTTCTTC. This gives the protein CAWSALAGVHEQFF.